The clone carrying this T cell receptor (beta chain) was picked up many times. The CDR3 loop spans 12 amino acids. The germline V gene encodes CDR1 DFQATT and CDR2 SNEGSKA (reference sequence). V lost 8 bases and J 1 base, leaving 11 bases between the germline ends. TCRdb recomputed calls from the 5' RACE reads with MiXCR, one row per CDR3 protein. The sample carries around 650,000 distinct CDR3 sequences, around 7.4% recorded once. The sample is drawn from a study of identical twins. This sample also belongs to another study, concerning yellow fever vaccine responses in identical twins.

The chain is built from TRBV20-1 and TRBJ1-1; D might be TRBD1 (5 bases). Specimen: PBMCs. This sequence originates from a woman between 18 and 29 years old in good health. CDR3 nucleotide sequence: TGCAGTTGGGGGACGCGGAACACTGAAGCTTTCTTT. Its translation is CSWGTRNTEAFF.